This record covers a single TCR beta chain. Its antigen remains unidentified. It was across several immunoSEQ plates that each subset's genomic DNA was evenly split. The assay was immunoSEQ multiplex PCR, and TCRdb's table has in-frame clones only and misses some. The top ten clones hold 0.35% to 0.5% of a sample with more than 2,000,000 clones, more than 80% of them seen once. The CDR3 consists of 13 residues. V was pared by 10 bases and J by 6 bases, with 16 bases between. The germline V gene encodes CDR1 MNHEY and CDR2 SMNVEV (reference sequence). These data belong to a study of shared clonotypes between healthy human individuals. Study-level findings and limits: The naive CD4 repertoires of four donors were compared, and around 4.7% of clonotypes were shared. The low donor count limited represented genetic and exposure-history diversity. Estimated richness values were generally larger in naive subsets than in memory subsets.

Sequenced sample: naive CD4+ T cells from PBMCs. Subset reported: CD45RA+ positively selected. The chain couples TRBV27 to TRBJ2-1; the D gene is possibly TRBD2 (7 bases). This clonotype originated in a man between 18 and 35 years old in good health. Some clones in this sample may be carry-over from other donors' samples. This CDR3 is CATNREGFNEQFF. The DNA of the CDR3 is TGTGCCACCAACAGGGAGGGTTTCAATGAGCAGTTCTTC.